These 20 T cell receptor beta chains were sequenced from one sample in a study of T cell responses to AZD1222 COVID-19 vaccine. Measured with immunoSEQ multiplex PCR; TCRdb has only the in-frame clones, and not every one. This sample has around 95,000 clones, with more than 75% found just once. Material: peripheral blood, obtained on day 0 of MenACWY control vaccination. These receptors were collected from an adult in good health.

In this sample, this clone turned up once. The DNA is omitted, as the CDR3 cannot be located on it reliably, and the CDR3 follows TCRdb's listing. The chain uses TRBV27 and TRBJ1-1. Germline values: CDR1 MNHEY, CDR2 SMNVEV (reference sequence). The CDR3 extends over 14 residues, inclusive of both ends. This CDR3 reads CASSFLAGRDEAFF.

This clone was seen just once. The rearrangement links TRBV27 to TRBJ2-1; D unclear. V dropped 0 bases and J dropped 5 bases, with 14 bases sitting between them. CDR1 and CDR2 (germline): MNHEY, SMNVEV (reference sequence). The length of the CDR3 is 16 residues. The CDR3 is CASSLSVGLWNNEQFF. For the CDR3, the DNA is TGTGCCAGCAGTTTATCAGTAGGTTTATGGAACAATGAGCAGTTCTTC.

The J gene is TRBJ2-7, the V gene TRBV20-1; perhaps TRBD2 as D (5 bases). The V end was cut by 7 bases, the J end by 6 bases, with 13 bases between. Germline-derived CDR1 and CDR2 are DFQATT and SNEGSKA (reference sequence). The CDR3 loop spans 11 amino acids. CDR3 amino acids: CSVTSFSEQYF. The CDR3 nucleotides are TGCAGTGTCACTAGTTTTAGCGAGCAGTACTTC.

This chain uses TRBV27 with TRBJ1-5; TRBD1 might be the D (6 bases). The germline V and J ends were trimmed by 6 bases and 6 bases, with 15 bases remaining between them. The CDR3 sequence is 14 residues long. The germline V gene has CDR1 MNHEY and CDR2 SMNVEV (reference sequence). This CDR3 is CASRKTGNSQPQHF. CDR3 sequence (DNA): TGTGCCAGCAGAAAGACAGGTAACAGTCAGCCCCAGCATTTT.

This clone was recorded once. The CDR3, as DNA: TGTGCCATCAGTGAGTCGGGATTGTATCAGCCCCAGCATTTT. Its translation: CAISESGLYQPQHF. The chain links TRBV10-3 to TRBJ1-5; no reliable D call. Germline values: CDR1 ENHRY, CDR2 SYGVKD. The ends were cut back, 0 bases at V and 5 bases at J, with 8 bases in the middle. This CDR3 contains 14 residues.

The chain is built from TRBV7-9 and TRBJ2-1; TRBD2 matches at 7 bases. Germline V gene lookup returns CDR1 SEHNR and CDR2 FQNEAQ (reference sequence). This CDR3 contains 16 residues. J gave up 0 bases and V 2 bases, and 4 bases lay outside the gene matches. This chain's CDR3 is CASSLLGGSSYNEQFF. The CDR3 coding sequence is TGTGCCAGCAGCTTATTAGGCGGGAGCTCCTACAATGAGCAGTTCTTC.

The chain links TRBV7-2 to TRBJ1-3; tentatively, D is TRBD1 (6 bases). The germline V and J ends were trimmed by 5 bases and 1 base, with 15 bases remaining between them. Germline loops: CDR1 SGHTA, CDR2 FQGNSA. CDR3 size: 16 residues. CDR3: CASSLGSGASGNTIYF. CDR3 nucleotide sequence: TGTGCCAGCAGCCTGGGGTCAGGGGCATCTGGAAACACCATATATTTT.

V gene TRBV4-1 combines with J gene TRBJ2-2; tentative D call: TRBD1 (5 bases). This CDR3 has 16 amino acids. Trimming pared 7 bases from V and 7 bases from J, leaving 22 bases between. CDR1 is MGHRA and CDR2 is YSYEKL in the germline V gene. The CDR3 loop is CASTQSQGALIGELFF. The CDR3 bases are TGCGCCAGCACCCAGTCTCAAGGGGCCTTGATCGGGGAGCTGTTTTTT.

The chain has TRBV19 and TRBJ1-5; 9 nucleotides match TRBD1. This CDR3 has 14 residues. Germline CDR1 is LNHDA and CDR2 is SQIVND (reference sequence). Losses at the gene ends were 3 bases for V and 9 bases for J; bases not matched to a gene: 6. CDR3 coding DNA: TGTGCCAGTAGTATTGGACAGGGGATAGCGCCCCAGCATTTT. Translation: CASSIGQGIAPQHF. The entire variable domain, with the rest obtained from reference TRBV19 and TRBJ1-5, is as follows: DGGITQSPKYLFRKEGQNVTLSCEQNLNHDAMYWYRQDPGQGLRLIYYSQIVNDFQKGDIAEGYSVSREKKESFPLTVTSAQKNPTAFYLCASSIGQGIAPQHFGDGTRLSIL.

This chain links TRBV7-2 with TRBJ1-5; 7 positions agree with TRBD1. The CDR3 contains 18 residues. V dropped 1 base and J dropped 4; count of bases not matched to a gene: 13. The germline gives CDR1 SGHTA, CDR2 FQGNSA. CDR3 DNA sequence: TGTGCCAGCAGCTTAGTGTCAGGGGGTGGACAGTCGAATCAGCCCCAGCATTTT. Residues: CASSLVSGGGQSNQPQHF.

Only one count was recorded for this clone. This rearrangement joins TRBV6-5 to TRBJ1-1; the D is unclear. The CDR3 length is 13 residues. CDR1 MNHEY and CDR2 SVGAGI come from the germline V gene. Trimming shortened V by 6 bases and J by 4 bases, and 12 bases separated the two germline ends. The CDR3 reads CASRGTGTTEAFF. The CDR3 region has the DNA TGTGCCAGCAGAGGCACGGGAACCACTGAAGCTTTCTTT.

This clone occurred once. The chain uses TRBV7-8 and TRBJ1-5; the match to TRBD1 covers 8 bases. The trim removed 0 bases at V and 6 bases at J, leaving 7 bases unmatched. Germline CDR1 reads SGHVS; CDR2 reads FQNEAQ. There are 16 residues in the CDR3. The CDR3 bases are TGTGCCAGCAGCTTAGCCGAAACAGGGGGTCTTCAGCCCCAGCATTTT. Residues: CASSLAETGGLQPQHF.

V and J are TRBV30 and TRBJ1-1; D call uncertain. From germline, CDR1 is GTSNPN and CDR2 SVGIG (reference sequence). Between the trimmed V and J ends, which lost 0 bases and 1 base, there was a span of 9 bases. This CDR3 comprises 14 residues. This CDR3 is CAWSVGSRNTEAFF. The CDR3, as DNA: TGTGCCTGGAGTGTCGGCAGTCGGAACACTGAAGCTTTCTTT.

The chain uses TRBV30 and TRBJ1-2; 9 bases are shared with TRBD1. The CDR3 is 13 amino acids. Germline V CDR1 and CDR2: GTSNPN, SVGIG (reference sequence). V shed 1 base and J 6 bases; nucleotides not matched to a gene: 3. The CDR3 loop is CAWSGDRVHGYTF. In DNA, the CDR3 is TGTGCCTGGAGTGGGGACAGGGTCCATGGCTACACCTTC.

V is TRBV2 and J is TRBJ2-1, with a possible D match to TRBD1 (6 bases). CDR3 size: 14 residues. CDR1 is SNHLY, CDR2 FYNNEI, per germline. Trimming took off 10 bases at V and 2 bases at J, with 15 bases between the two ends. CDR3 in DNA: TGTGCCAACCCAACAGGGCCGGCCTACAATGAGCAGTTCTTC. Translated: CANPTGPAYNEQFF.

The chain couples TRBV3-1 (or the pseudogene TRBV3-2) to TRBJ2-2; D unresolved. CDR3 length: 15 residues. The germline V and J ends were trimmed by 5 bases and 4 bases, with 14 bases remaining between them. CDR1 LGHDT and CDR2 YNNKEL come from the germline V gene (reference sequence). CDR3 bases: TGTGCCAGCAGCTCCCGGATCGCGATCACCGGGGAGCTGTTTTTT. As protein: CASSSRIAITGELFF.

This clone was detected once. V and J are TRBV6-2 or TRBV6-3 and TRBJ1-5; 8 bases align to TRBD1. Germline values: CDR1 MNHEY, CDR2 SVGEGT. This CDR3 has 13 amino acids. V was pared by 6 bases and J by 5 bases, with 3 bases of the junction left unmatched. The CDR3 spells CASSDRGDQPQHF. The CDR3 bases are TGTGCCAGCAGCGACAGGGGCGATCAGCCCCAGCATTTT.

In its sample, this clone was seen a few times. CDR3 nucleotide sequence: TGCGCCAGCAGCATAGCCGGGACAGCGAATGAAAAACTGTTTTTT. It codes for CASSIAGTANEKLFF. V usage is TRBV5-1 and J usage is TRBJ1-4; 7 bases fit TRBD1. The germline CDR1 and CDR2 sequences are SGHRS and YFSETQ. V was pared by 4 bases and J by 5 bases, with 8 bases of the junction left unmatched. This CDR3 has 15 residues.

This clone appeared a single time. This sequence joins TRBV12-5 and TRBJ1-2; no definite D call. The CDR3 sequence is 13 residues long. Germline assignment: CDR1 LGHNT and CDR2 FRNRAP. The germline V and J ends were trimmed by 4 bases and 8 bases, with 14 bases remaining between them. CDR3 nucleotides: TGTGCTAGTGGTTCGGCCGGTCTGGAGGGCTACACCTTC. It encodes CASGSAGLEGYTF.

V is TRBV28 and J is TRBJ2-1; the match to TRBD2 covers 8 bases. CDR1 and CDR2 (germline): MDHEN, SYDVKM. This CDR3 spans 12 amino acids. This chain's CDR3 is CAGRGGHNEQFF. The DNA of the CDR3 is TGTGCGGGACGCGGGGGGCACAATGAGCAGTTCTTC. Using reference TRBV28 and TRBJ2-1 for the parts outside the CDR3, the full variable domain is DVKVTQSSRYLVKRTGEKVFLECVQDMDHENMFWYRQDPGLGLRLIYFSYDVKMKEKGDIPEGYSVSREKKERFSLILESASTNQTSMYLCAGRGGHNEQFFGPGTRLTVL.